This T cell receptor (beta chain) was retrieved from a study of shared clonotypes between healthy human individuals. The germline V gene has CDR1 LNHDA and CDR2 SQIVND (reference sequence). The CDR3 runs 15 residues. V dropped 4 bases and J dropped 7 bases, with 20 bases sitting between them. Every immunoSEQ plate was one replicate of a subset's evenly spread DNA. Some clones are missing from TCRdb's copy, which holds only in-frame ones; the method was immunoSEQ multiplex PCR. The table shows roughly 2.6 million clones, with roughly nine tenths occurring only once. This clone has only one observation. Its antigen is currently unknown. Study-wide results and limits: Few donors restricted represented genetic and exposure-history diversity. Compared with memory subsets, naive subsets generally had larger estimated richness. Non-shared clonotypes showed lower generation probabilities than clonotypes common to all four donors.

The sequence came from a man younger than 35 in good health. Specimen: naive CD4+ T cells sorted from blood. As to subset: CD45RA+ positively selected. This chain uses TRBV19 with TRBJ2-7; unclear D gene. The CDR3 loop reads CASSNRRDTVGEQYF. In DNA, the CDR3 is TGTGCCAGTAGTAACCGCCGAGACACGGTGGGGGAGCAGTACTTC. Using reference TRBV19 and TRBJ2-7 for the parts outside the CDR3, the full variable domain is DGGITQSPKYLFRKEGQNVTLSCEQNLNHDAMYWYRQDPGQGLRLIYYSQIVNDFQKGDIAEGYSVSREKKESFPLTVTSAQKNPTAFYLCASSNRRDTVGEQYFGPGTRLTVT.